What follows is one T cell receptor (beta chain) and its context. This sample is part of a study of early T cells in non-severe SARS-CoV-2 infection. Study in general: Chains were unpaired, as sequencing was done on bulk RNA from unsorted whole blood.

The CDR3 extends over 14 amino acids. V was clipped by 5 bases and J by 6 bases; unmatched bases: 7. From germline, CDR1 is KGHSH and CDR2 LQKENI. The TCR library protocol attached unique molecular identifiers to the individual cDNA molecules. In TCRdb, the 5' RACE reads were re-called with MiXCR into one record per CDR3 protein. The table shows more than 95,000 distinct CDR3 sequences, with roughly 9.6% occurring only once. This TCR derives from an adult who was a healthcare worker with PCR-confirmed SARS-CoV-2 infection or an uninfected control (not recorded which). The chain links TRBV18 to TRBJ2-1; 7 bases are a match to TRBD1. Sequences were derived from whole blood, sampled at baseline. CDR3: CASSTGTATNEQFF. For the CDR3, the DNA is TGTGCCAGCTCAACCGGGACAGCCACCAATGAGCAGTTCTTC.